The 13 T cell receptor beta chains in this list originate from one sample, sequenced in a study of blood T cell repertoires in COVID-19. Measured with immunoSEQ multiplex PCR; TCRdb has only the in-frame clones, and not every one. The sample contains over 70,000 clones, approximately 90% of which appear only once. The material sequenced was peripheral blood. Source of these receptors: a woman aged 80 or over with acute or convalescent COVID-19.

The genes are TRBV2 and TRBJ2-5, with TRBD1 matching over 9 bases. The CDR3 sequence is 15 residues long. Germline CDR1 SNHLY, CDR2 FYNNEI. V dropped 10 bases and J dropped 4; count of bases not matched to a gene: 13. In DNA, the CDR3 is TGTGCCACCCGATTAGACAGGGGGTTCGGAGAGACCCAGTACTTC. It encodes CATRLDRGFGETQYF.

The J gene is TRBJ1-2, the V gene TRBV5-1; D is possibly TRBD1 (5 bases). CDR3 length equals 13 residues. CDR1 and CDR2 from the germline V gene are SGHRS and YFSETQ. The germline V and J ends were trimmed by 9 bases and 3 bases, with 15 bases remaining between them. CDR3 nucleotide sequence: TGCGCCACCTCGCGGGGCAGCGACTATGGCTACACCTTC. Translation: CATSRGSDYGYTF.

The rearrangement uses TRBV29-1 and TRBJ2-4; TRBD1 might be the D (6 bases). This CDR3 region has 16 residues. Looked up from germline, CDR1 is SQVTM and CDR2 is ANQGSEA. The germline V and J ends were trimmed by 2 bases and 2 bases, with 16 bases remaining between them. This chain's CDR3 is CSVELRDTSTKNIQYF. CDR3 in DNA: TGCAGCGTTGAATTACGGGACACCTCAACCAAAAACATTCAGTACTTC.

V usage is TRBV7-8 and J usage is TRBJ1-2; TRBD1 agrees at 8 bases. With V trimmed by 4 bases and J by 6 bases, 10 bases remained unmatched. The V gene's germline CDR1 is SGHVS and CDR2 FQNEAQ. The CDR3 length is 15 residues. The CDR3 sequence: CASSSKRTGYHGYTF. DNA of the CDR3: TGTGCCAGCAGCTCGAAAAGGACAGGGTATCATGGCTACACCTTC. The full variable domain, with the rest looked up from reference TRBV7-8 and TRBJ1-2, is GAGVSQSPRYKVAKRGQDVALRCDPISGHVSLFWYQQALGQGPEFLTYFQNEAQLDKSGLPSDRFFAERPEGSVSTLKIQRTQQEDSAVYLCASSSKRTGYHGYTFGSGTRLTVV.

This chain joins TRBV7-8 and TRBJ2-7; 7 bases map to TRBD1. The CDR3 has 15 residues. Germline-derived CDR1 and CDR2 are SGHVS and FQNEAQ. V shed 3 bases, J shed 2 bases, and the junction held 7 bases outside the gene matches. For the CDR3, the DNA is TGTGCCAGCAGCTTTGGGACAGCAATCACCTACGAGCAGTACTTC. It codes for CASSFGTAITYEQYF.

The rearrangement links TRBV2 to TRBJ2-7; unclear D gene. V lost 8 bases, J lost 3 bases, and 11 bases lay in between. CDR1 and CDR2 from the germline V gene are SNHLY and FYNNEI. There are 12 residues in the CDR3. The CDR3 reads CASGRVVYEQYF. In DNA, the CDR3 is TGTGCCAGCGGCCGGGTCGTCTACGAGCAGTACTTC.

The chain joins TRBV18 to TRBJ1-2, with TRBD1 matching 9 bases. Germline CDR1 is KGHSH and CDR2 is LQKENI. With V trimmed by 4 bases and J by 8 bases, 14 bases remained unmatched. The CDR3 is made up of 16 amino acids. As DNA, the CDR3 is TGTGCCAGCTCACTCGACTTAGGACAGGGGCCTTCCGGCTACACCTTC. This codes for CASSLDLGQGPSGYTF.

V gene TRBV5-1 combines with J gene TRBJ1-6, with 7 bases that match TRBD1. V dropped 5 bases and J dropped 1; count of bases not matched to a gene: 6. The CDR3 is 16 residues long. CDR1 is SGHRS and CDR2 is YFSETQ in the germline V gene. This chain's CDR3 is CASSRDRESYNSPLHF. CDR3 DNA: TGCGCCAGCAGTCGCGACAGGGAGTCCTATAATTCACCCCTCCACTTT.

The chain has TRBV5-1 and TRBJ1-2, with 10 nucleotides matching TRBD1. The length of the CDR3 is 13 residues. Germline CDR1 SGHRS, CDR2 YFSETQ. V gave up 4 bases and J gave up 8 bases; unmatched junction bases: 5. In nucleotides, the CDR3 is TGCGCCAGCAGCCCGGACAGGGGGAAAGGCTACACCTTC. This translates into CASSPDRGKGYTF.

This clone was observed once. This chain connects TRBV12-3 or TRBV12-4 to TRBJ1-1; D is perhaps TRBD1 (6 bases). The CDR3 has 12 amino acids. V was shortened by 4 bases and J by 4 bases, with 7 bases between the two germline ends. The CDR3 region has the DNA TGTGCCAGCAGTTACAGGGCCACTGAAGCTTTCTTT. Translated, it gives CASSYRATEAFF.

This clone occurred once. The chain recombines TRBV4-1 with TRBJ2-2; maybe TRBD2 (5 bases). Trimming cost V 1 base and J 4 bases, with 13 bases left between them. Per germline, CDR1 MGHRA and CDR2 YSYEKL. The CDR3 consists of 16 residues. The CDR3: CASSQGLAWTTGELFF. In DNA, the CDR3 is TGCGCCAGCAGCCAAGGGCTAGCCTGGACCACCGGGGAGCTGTTTTTT.

V is TRBV7-3 and J is TRBJ2-1, with 8 bases fitting TRBD2. The J segment lost 5 bases and the V segment lost 5 bases, leaving 11 bases of the junction unmatched. The CDR3 sequence is 16 residues long. The germline V gene encodes CDR1 SGHTA and CDR2 FQGTGA. The CDR3 DNA reads TGTGCCAGCAGCCCTTTTGCGGGAGGACGGGACAATGAGCAGTTCTTC. It yields the protein CASSPFAGGRDNEQFF.

The V call is TRBV6-5, the J call TRBJ2-1, with 7 bases lining up with TRBD1. CDR1 is MNHEY and CDR2 is SVGAGI in the germline V gene. The length of the CDR3 is 15 residues. The junction had 4 bases not matched to a gene; V was cut back by 5 bases and J by 0 bases. Here the CDR3 reads CASSRDSSSYNEQFF. CDR3 DNA sequence: TGTGCCAGCAGTCGGGACAGCAGCTCCTACAATGAGCAGTTCTTC.